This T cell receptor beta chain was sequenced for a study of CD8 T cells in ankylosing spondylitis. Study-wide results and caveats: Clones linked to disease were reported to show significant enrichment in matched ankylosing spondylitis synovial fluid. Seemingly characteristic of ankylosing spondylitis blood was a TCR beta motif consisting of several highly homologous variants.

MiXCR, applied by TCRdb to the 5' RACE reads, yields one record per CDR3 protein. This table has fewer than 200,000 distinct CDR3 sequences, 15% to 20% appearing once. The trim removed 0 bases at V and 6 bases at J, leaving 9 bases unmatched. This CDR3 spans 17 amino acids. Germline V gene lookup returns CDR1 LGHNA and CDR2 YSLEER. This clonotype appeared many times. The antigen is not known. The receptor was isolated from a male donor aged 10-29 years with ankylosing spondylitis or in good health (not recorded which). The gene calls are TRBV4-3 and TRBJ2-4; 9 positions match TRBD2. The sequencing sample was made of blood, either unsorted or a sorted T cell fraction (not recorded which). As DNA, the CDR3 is TGCGCCAGCAGCCAAGATTTAAGCGGGGGGCCTGGAAACATTCAGTACTTC. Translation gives CASSQDLSGGPGNIQYF.